The subject of this entry is one TCR beta chain. Its binding antigen is unknown. Base qualities are not at hand, and no much larger clone is one base apart. The CDR3 sequence holds 15 residues, the cysteine and phenylalanine included. Only the CDR3 portion is preserved as DNA: 45 bases, with reading frame beginning at the first base. V is shortened by 0 bases, J by 2 bases, and the region joining them spans 8 bases. The germline V gene encodes CDR1 SGHVS and CDR2 FQNEAQ. This sample was included in a study of OX40 agonist ivuxolimab in advanced cancers. Study-wide context: Ivuxolimab was an agonistic, fully human IgG2 monoclonal antibody directed against OX40 (CD134), a costimulatory receptor. Intravenous ivuxolimab was administered to patients every 2 weeks at six dose levels: 0.01, 0.1, 0.3, 1.5, 3 and 10 mg/kg. Of the approximately 53 patients in dose escalation, some 20 had hepatocellular carcinoma, approximately 15 had melanoma, 9 had renal cell carcinoma and 9 had head and neck cancer. A male proportion of nearly 85% and a mean age of approximately 55 years, ranging from about 23 to 90, were recorded for the dose-escalation cohort. Prior anti-PD-1, anti-PD-L1 or anti-CTLA-4 therapy was permitted, and about 40% of dose-escalation patients had received checkpoint inhibitors. Partial responses occurred in three dose-escalation patients: two with cutaneous melanoma and one with hepatocellular carcinoma. The point of sequencing TCRbeta in the periphery was to test whether ivuxolimab changed TCR sequence diversity and drove clonal T-cell expansion. The paper describes the monotherapy dose-escalation part (N of about 55 patients) of the phase I trial of ivuxolimab. What the authors observed across the whole study: Low levels of normalized T-cell clonal expansion were also shown by some nonresponding patients. In partial responders in the 0.1-3.0 mg/kg groups, normalized peripheral clonal expansion was found to be among the lowest, especially among CD8+ T cells. On average, CD8+ T cells showed more expanded clones than CD4+ T cells after ivuxolimab. Clonal expansion of both CD4+ and CD8+ blood T cells was observed from baseline to week 6 at doses 0.1 to 3.0 mg/kg. The antigen specificity of the peripheral T cells that underwent clonal expansion was not determined.

Genomic DNA was isolated from the sorted cells so that the TCRbeta CDR3 region could be sequenced. The immunoSEQ Assay was used to sequence the TCRbeta CDR3 regions. TCRdb provides this immuneACCESS table in a form limited to in-frame rearrangements. Some clones are lacking; in checked studies, under half of them reflect an unresolved V gene, and why the rest are absent is not known. This sample comprises tens of thousands of clones, just over 90% of them detected only once. Of the sample, over 11% falls within the top ten clones. Patients with autoimmune disease history or receiving systemic immunosuppression were excluded from the trial. In every dose cohort, peripheral blood was drawn for TCR sequencing at baseline, cycle 4 day 1, and cycle 7 day 1. Samples came from an open-label, multicenter, first-in-human phase I dose-escalation trial of ivuxolimab. Adults with locally advanced or metastatic melanoma, renal cell, hepatocellular, or head and neck squamous cell carcinoma were enrolled in the trial. CD4+ and CD8+ T cells were sorted separately from peripheral blood before TCR sequencing.

This chain is built from TRBV7-8 and TRBJ1-5; no D gene can be assigned with confidence. Here the sequenced sample was CD4+ or CD8+ T cells sorted from blood, taken in a trial of the OX40 agonist ivuxolimab. The clonotype was recovered from an adult with an advanced solid tumor such as melanoma, head and neck, liver or kidney cancer. The CDR3 region has the sequence CASSLAGIGNQPQHF. The DNA is TGTGCCAGCAGCTTAGCAGGGATTGGCAATCAGCCCCAGCATTTT.